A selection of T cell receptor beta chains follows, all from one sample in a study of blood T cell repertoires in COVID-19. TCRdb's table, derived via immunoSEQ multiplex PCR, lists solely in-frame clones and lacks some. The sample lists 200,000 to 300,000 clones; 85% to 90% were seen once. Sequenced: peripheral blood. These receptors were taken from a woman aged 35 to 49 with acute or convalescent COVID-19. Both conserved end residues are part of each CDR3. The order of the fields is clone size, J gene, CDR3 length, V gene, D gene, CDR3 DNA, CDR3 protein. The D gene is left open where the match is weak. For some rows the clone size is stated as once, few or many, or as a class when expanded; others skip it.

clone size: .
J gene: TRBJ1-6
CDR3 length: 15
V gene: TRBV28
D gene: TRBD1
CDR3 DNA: TGTGCCAGCAGTTTCACCAGGGGGCTCAATTCACCCCTCCACTTT
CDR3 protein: CASSFTRGLNSPLHF

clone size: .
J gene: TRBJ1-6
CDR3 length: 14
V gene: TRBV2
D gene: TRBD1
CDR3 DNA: TGTGCCAGCAGAAAGGGGGACAGGGAGTTTCCCCTCCACTTT
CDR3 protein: CASRKGDREFPLHF

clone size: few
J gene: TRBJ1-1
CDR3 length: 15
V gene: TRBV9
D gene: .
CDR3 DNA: TGTGCCAGCATGAGGACAGCCGCCCCGAACACTGAAGCTTTCTTT
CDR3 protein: CASMRTAAPNTEAFF

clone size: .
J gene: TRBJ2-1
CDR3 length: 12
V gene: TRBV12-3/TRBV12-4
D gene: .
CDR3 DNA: TGTGCCAGCAGAACACAGGCGAATGAGCAGTTCTTC
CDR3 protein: CASRTQANEQFF

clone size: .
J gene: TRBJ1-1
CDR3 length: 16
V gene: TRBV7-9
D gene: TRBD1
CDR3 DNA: TGTGCCAGCAGCGCCCTACCGGGACAGGGGGTTGGGGAAGCTTTCTTT
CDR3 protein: CASSALPGQGVGEAFF

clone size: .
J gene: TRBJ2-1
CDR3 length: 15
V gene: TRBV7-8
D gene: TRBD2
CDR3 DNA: TGTGCCAGCAGCTTACAGCGGGGGGGCTACAATGAGCAGTTCTTC
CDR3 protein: CASSLQRGGYNEQFF

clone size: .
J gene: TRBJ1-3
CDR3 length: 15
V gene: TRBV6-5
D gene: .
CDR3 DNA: TGTGCCAGCAGTTACTCGAGGAGCTCTGGAAACACCATATATTTT
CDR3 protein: CASSYSRSSGNTIYF

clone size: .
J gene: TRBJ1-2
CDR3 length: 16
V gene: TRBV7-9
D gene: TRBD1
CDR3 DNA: TGTGCCAGCAGCTTAGCGGGGGGACAGGGGAACTATGGCTACACCTTC
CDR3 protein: CASSLAGGQGNYGYTF

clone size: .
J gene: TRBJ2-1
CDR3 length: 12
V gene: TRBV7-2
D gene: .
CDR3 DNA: TGTGCCAGCAGCCCTTCGGGCAATGAGCAGTTCTTC
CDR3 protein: CASSPSGNEQFF

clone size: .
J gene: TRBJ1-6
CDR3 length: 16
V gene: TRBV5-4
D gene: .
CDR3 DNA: TGTGCCAGCAGCTTGGCCGGGGGGGGAAAGGATTCACCCCTCCACTTT
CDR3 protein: CASSLAGGGKDSPLHF

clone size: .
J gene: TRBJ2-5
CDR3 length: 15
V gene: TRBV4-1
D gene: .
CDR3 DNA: TGCGCCAGCGGCAGGTCGGGGGCGGGGGCAGAGACCCAGTACTTC
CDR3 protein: CASGRSGAGAETQYF

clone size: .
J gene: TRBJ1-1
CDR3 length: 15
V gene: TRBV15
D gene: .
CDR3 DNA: TGTGCCACCCAGACATCGGCAGCCCCGAACACTGAAGCTTTCTTT
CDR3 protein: CATQTSAAPNTEAFF

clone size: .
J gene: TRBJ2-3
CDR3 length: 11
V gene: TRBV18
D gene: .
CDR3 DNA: TGTGCCAGCTCCTCGGGTGATACGCAGTATTTT
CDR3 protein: CASSSGDTQYF

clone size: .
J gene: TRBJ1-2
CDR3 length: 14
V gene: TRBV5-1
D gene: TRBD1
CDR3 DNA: TGCGCCAGCAGCTCTGGACAGGGGAACTATGGCTACACCTTC
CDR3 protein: CASSSGQGNYGYTF

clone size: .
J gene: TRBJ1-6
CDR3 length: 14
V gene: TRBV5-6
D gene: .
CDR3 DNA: TGTGCCAGCAGCGTGGCGGGGTTGGGATCACCCCTCCACTTT
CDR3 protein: CASSVAGLGSPLHF

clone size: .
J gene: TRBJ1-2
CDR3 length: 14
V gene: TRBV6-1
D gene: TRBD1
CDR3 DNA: TGTGCCAGCAGTGATGGGACAGTGGCCTATGGCTACACCTTC
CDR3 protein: CASSDGTVAYGYTF

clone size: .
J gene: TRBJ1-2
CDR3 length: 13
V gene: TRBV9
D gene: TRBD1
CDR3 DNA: TGTGCCAGCAGCGTAGAGACAGGGTATGGCTACACCTTC
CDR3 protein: CASSVETGYGYTF

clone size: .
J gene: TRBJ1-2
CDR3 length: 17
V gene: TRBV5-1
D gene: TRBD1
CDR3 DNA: TGCGCCAGCAGCTTGTCGGGACAGTACAAGAATAACTATGGCTACACCTTC
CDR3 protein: CASSLSGQYKNNYGYTF

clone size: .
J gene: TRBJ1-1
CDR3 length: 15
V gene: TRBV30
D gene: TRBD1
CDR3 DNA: TGTGCCTGGAGTGTACGAAGGACAGGGGACTCTGAAGCTTTCTTT
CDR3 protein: CAWSVRRTGDSEAFF

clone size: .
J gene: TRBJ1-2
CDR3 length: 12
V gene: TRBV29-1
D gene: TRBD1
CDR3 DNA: TGCAGCGGCGTGGGACAGGGAGGTGGCTACACCTTC
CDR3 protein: CSGVGQGGGYTF

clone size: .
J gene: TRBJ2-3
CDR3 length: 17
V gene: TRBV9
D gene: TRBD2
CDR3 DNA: TGTGCCAGCAGCGTAGAGCTCGGGGGGTCTAGCACAGATACGCAGTATTTT
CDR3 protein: CASSVELGGSSTDTQYF

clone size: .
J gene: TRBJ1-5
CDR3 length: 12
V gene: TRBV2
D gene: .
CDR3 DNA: TGTGCCAGCAGTGGGGCTAATCAGCCCCAGCATTTT
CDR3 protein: CASSGANQPQHF

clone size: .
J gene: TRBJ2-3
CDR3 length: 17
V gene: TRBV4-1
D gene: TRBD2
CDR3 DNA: TGCGCCAGCAGCCAAGATACTCCGGGGGGGCTCGAAGATACGCAGTATTTT
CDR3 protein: CASSQDTPGGLEDTQYF

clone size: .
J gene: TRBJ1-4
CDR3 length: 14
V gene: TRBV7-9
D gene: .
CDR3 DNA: TGTGCCAGCAGCGGAGGACAGCCTAATGAAAAACTGTTTTTT
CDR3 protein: CASSGGQPNEKLFF

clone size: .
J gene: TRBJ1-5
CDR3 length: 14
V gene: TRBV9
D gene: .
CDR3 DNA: TGTGCCAGCAGCGCAGGGTTGCACAATCAGCCCCAGCATTTT
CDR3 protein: CASSAGLHNQPQHF

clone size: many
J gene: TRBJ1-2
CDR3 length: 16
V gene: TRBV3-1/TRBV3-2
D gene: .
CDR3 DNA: TGTGCCAGCAGCCAACCCTACCGACAGGCCGGCTATGGCTACACCTTC
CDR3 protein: CASSQPYRQAGYGYTF

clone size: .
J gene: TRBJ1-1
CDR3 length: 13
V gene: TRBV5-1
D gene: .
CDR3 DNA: TGCGCCAGCAGCTTAAGCATGAACACTGAAGCTTTCTTT
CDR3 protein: CASSLSMNTEAFF

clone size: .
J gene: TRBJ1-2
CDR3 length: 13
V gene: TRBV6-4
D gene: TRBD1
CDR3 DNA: TGTGCCAGCAGCGACCGGGACAGCTATGGCTACACCTTC
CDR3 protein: CASSDRDSYGYTF

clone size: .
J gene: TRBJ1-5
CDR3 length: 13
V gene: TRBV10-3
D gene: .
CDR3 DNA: TGTGCCATCACCGACTACCCCGAGGAGCCCCAGCATTTT
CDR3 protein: CAITDYPEEPQHF

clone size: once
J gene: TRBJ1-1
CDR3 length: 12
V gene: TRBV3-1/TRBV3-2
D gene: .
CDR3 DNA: TGTGCCAGCAGCCAAGGACTCGGCGAAGCTTTCTTT
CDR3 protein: CASSQGLGEAFF

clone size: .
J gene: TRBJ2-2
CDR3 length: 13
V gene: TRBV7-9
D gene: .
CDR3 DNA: TGTGCCAGCCGACCCAGGGGGGCCGGGGAGCTGTTTTTT
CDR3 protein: CASRPRGAGELFF

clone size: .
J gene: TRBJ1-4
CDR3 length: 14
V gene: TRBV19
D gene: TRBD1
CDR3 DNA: TGTGCCAGTAGCCAGACAGGGCGGGTTGAAAAACTGTTTTTT
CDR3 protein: CASSQTGRVEKLFF

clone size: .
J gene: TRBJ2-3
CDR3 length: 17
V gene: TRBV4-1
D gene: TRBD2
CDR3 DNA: TGCGCCAGCAGCCAAGATCACCCTAGCGGGGGGCGGGATACGCAGTATTTT
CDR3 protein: CASSQDHPSGGRDTQYF

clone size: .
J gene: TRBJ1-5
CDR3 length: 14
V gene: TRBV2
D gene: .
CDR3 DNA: TGTGCCAGCAGTGAGGCGGAGGGGCATCAGCCCCAGCATTTT
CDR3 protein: CASSEAEGHQPQHF

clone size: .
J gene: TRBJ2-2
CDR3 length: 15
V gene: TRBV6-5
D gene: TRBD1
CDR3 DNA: TGTGCCAGCACCTTGGACAGGGGGGGAACCGGGGAGCTGTTTTTT
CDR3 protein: CASTLDRGGTGELFF

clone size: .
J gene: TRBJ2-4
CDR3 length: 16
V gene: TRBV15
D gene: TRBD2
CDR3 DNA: TGTGCCACCAGCACGAGCGGGGGCTTGGTCAAAAACATTCAGTACTTC
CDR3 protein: CATSTSGGLVKNIQYF

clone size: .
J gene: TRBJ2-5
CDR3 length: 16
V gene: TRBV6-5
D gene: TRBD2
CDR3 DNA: TGTGCCAGCAGTTACGGAGTAGCGGGGGGTCGGGAGACCCAGTACTTC
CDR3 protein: CASSYGVAGGRETQYF

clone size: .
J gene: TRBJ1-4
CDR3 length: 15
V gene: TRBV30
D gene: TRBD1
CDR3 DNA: TGTGCCTGGAGTACAAAAGGACAGGGATCGGGGAAACTGTTTTTT
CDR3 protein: CAWSTKGQGSGKLFF

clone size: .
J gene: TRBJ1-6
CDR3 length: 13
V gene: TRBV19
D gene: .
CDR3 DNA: TGTGCCAGTAGTATCGACGGGAATTCACCCCTCCACTTT
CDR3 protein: CASSIDGNSPLHF

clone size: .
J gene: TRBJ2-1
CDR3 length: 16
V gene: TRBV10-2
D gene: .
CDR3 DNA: TGCGCCACCCAAAACTGGGACTCGCCCCCCTTGGGTGAGCAGTTCTTC
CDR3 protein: CATQNWDSPPLGEQFF

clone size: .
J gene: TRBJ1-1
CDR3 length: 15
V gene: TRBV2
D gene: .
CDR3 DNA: TGTGCCTTCAACGCGGGCGCGGACAGAACCACTGAAGCTTTCTTT
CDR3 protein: CAFNAGADRTTEAFF

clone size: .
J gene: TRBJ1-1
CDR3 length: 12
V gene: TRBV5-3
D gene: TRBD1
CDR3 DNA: TGTGCCAGAAGCCAGGGGGACACTGAAGCTTTCTTT
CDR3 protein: CARSQGDTEAFF

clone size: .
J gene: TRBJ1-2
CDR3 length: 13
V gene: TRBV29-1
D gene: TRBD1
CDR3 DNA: TGCAGCATACGCAGGGGGCTGTACTATGGCTACACCTTC
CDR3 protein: CSIRRGLYYGYTF

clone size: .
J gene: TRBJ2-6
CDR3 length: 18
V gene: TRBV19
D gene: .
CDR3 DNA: TGTGCCAGTAGTATAGATCAAGTCCAGTACTCTGGGGCCAACGTCCTGACTTTC
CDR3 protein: CASSIDQVQYSGANVLTF

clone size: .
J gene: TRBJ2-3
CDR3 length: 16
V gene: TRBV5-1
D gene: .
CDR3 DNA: TGCGCCAGCAAAACCTGGCAGGGGTTTTTCACAGATACGCAGTATTTT
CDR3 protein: CASKTWQGFFTDTQYF

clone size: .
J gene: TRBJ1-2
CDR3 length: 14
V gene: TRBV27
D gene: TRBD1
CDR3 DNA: TGTGCCAGCAGTACCCCGGGACAGGGCTATGGCTACACCTTC
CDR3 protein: CASSTPGQGYGYTF

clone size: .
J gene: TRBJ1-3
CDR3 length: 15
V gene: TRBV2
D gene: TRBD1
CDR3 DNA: TGTGCCAGCAGTTGGGACAGGAACTCTGGAAACACCATATATTTT
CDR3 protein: CASSWDRNSGNTIYF

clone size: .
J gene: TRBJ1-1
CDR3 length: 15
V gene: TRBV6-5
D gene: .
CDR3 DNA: TGTGCCAGCAGTTACAAGGGTACAGGGCACACTGAAGCTTTCTTT
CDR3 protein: CASSYKGTGHTEAFF

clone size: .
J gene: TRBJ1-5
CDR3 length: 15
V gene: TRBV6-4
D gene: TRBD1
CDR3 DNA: TGTGCCAGCAGCGAGACAGGGGATAGCAATCAGCCCCAGCATTTT
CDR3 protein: CASSETGDSNQPQHF

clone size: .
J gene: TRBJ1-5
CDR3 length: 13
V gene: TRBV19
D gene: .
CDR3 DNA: TGTGCCACTCGCTTTGACAGAGATCAGCCCCAGCATTTT
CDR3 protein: CATRFDRDQPQHF

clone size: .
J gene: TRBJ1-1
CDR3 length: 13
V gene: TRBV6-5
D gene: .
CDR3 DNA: TGTGCCAGCAGTCCGCCCCCGAGCACTGAAGCTTTCTTT
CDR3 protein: CASSPPPSTEAFF

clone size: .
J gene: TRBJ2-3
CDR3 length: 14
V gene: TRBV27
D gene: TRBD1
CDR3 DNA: TGTGCCAGCAGTTCAGAGACAGGGGATCGGCCGCAGTATTTT
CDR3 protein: CASSSETGDRPQYF

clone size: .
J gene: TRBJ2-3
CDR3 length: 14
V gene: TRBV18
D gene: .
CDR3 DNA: TGTGCCAGCTCACCAGCGGGGGCCCGAGATACGCAGTATTTT
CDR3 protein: CASSPAGARDTQYF